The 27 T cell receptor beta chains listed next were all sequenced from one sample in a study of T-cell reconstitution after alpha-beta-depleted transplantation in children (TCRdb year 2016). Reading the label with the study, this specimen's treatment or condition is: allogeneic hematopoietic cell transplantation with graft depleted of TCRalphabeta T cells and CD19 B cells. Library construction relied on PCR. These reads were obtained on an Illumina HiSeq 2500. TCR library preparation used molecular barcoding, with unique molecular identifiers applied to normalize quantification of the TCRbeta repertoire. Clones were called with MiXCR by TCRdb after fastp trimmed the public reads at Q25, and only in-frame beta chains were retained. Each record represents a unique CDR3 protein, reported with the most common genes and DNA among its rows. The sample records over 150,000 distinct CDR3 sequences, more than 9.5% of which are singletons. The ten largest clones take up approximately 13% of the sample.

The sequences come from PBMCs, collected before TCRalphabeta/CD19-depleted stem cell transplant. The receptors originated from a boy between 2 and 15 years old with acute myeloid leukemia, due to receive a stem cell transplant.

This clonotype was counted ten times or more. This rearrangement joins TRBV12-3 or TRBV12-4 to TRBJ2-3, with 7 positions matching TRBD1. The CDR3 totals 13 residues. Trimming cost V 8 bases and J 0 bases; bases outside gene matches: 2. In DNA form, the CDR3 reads TGTGCCAGCCGGGACAGAAGCACAGATACGCAGTATTTT. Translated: CASRDRSTDTQYF.

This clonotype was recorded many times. The CDR3 nucleotides are TGCAGTGCTAGAGCAACCGGGACAGGGCTCGAGACCCAGTACTTC. Its translation: CSARATGTGLETQYF. The J gene is TRBJ2-5, the V gene TRBV20-1; TRBD1 aligns across 9 bases. J was trimmed by 5 bases and V by 1 base; bases with no gene match: 8. The CDR3 length is 15 residues. In germline, CDR1 is DFQATT, CDR2 SNEGSKA (reference sequence).

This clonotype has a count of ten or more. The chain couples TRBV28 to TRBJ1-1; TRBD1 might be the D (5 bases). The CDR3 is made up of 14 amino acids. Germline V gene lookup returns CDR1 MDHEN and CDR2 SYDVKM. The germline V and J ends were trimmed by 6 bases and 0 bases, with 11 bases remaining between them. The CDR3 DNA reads TGTGCCAGCAGAGGGGTAGAGATGAACACTGAAGCTTTCTTT. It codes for CASRGVEMNTEAFF.

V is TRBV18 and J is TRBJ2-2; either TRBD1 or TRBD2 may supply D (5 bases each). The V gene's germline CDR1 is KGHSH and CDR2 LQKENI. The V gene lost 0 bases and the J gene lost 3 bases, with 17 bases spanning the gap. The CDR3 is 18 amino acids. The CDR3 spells CASSPPFWEGTDTGELFF. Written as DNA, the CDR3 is TGTGCCAGCTCACCACCGTTTTGGGAAGGGACGGACACCGGGGAGCTGTTTTTT. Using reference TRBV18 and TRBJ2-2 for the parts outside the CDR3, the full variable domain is NAGVMQNPRHLVRRRGQEARLRCSPMKGHSHVYWYRQLPEEGLKFMVYLQKENIIDESGMPKERFSAEFPKEGPSILRIQQVVRGDSAAYFCASSPPFWEGTDTGELFFGEGSRLTVL.

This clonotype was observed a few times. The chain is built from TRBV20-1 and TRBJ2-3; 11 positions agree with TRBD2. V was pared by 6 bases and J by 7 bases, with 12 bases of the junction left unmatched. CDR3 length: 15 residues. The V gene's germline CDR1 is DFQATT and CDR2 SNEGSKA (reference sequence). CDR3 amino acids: CSADEVLAGVYTQYF. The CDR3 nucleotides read TGCAGTGCCGACGAGGTACTAGCGGGGGTATATACGCAGTATTTT.

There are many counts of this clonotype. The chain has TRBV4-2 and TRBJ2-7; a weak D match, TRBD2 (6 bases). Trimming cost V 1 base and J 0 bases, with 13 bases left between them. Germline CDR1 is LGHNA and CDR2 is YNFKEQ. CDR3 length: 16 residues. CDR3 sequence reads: CASSQVLGGNSYEQYF. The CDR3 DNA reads TGTGCCAGCAGCCAAGTCCTTGGGGGGAACTCCTACGAGCAGTACTTC.

The CDR3 loop is CSSWGEGEGVLVDTQYF. The CDR3 nucleotides read TGCAGCTCCTGGGGGGAGGGGGAGGGAGTATTGGTAGATACGCAGTATTTT. The J gene is TRBJ2-3, the V gene TRBV20-1; D perhaps matches TRBD2 (7 bases). Germline values: CDR1 DFQATT, CDR2 SNEGSKA (reference sequence). This CDR3 region has 17 residues.

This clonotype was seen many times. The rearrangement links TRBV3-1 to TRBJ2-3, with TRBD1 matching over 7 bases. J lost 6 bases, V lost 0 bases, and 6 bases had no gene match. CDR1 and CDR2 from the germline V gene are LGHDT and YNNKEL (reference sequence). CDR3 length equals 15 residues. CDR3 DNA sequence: TGTGCCAGCAGCCAAGAGTCATTCAGGGGGGATACGCAGTATTTT. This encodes CASSQESFRGDTQYF.

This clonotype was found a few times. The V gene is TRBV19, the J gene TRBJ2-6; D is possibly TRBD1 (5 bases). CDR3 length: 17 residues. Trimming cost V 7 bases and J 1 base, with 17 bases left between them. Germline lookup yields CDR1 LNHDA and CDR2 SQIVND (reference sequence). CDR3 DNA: TGTGCCAGTATTTCTCATATATCAGGGTCTGGGGCCAACGTCCTGACTTTC. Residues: CASISHISGSGANVLTF.

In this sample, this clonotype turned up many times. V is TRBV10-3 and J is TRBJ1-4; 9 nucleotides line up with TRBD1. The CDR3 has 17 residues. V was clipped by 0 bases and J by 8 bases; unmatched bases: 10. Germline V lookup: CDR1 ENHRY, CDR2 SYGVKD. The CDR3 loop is CAISESTPDRGGEKLFF. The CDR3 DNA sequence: TGTGCCATCAGTGAGTCGACCCCCGACAGGGGGGGGGAAAAACTGTTTTTT.

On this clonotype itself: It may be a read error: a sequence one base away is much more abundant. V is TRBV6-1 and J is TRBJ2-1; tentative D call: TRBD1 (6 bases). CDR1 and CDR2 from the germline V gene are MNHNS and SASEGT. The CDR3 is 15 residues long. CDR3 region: CASRSDRLPPNEQLF. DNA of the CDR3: TGTGCCAGCAGATCAGACAGGCTGCCCCCCAATGAGCAGTTGTTC.

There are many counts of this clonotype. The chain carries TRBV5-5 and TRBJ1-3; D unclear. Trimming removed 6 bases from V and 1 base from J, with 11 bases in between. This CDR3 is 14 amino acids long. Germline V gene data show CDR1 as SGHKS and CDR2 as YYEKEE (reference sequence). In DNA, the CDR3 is TGTGCCAGCAACTCCTGGGGATCTGGAAACACCATATATTTT. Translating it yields CASNSWGSGNTIYF.

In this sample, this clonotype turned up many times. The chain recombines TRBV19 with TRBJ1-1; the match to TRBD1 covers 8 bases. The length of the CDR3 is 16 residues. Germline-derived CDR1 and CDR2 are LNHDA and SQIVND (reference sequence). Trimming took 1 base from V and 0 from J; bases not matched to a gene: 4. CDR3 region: CASSIGDRSMNTEAFF. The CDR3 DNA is TGTGCCAGTAGTATAGGGGACAGGTCCATGAACACTGAAGCTTTCTTT. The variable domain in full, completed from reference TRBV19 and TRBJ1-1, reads DGGITQSPKYLFRKEGQNVTLSCEQNLNHDAMYWYRQDPGQGLRLIYYSQIVNDFQKGDIAEGYSVSREKKESFPLTVTSAQKNPTAFYLCASSIGDRSMNTEAFFGQGTRLTVV.

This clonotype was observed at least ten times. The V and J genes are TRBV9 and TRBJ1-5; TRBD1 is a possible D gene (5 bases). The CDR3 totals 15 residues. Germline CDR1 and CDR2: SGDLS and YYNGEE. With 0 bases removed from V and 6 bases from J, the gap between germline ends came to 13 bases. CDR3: CASSVGSARGQPQHF. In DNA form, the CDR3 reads TGTGCCAGCAGCGTAGGTTCAGCGAGGGGTCAGCCCCAGCATTTT.

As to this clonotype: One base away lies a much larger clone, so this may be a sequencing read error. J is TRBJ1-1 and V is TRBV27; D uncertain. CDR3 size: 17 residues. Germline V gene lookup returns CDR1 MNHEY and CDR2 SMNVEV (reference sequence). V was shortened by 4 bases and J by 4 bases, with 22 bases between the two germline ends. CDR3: CASSSLKDGSLSTEAFF. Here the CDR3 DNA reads TGTGCCAGCAGTTCTCTTAAGGACGGATCCTTGAGCACTGAAGCTTTCTTT.

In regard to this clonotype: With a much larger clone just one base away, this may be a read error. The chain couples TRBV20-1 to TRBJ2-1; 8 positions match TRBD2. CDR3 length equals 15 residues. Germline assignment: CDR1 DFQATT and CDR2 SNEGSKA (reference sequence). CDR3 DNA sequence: TGCAGTGCCAGGGACGGGACTAGGTCGTTTTATGAGCAGGTCTTC. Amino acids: CSARDGTRSFYEQVF.

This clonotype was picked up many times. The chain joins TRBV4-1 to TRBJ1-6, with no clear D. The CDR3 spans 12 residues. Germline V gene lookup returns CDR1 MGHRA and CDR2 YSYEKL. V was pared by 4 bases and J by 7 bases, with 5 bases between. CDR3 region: CASSPENSPLHF. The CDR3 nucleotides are TGCGCCAGCAGCCCGGAGAATTCACCCCTCCACTTT.

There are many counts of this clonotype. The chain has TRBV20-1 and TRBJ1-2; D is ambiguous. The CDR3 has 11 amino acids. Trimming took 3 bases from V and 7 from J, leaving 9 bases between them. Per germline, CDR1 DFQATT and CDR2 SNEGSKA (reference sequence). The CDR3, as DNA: TGCAGTGCTAGCATCCACGGTGGCTACACCTTC. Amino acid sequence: CSASIHGGYTF.

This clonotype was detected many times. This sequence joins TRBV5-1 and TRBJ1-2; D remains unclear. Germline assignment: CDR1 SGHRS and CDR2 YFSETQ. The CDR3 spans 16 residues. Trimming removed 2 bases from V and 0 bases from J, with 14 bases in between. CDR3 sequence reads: CASSFIGGIPNYGYTF. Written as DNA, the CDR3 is TGCGCCAGCAGCTTTATTGGAGGGATCCCTAACTATGGCTACACCTTC.

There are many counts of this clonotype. In DNA, the CDR3 is TGCGCCAGCAGCCTACTCGGGGAGCTAGCGGGCCAAGAGACCCAGTACTTC. Translation gives CASSLLGELAGQETQYF. The V and J genes are TRBV5-1 and TRBJ2-5; 8 bases match TRBD2. The CDR3 spans 17 residues. From germline, CDR1 is SGHRS and CDR2 YFSETQ. Trimming took 4 bases from V and 1 from J; bases not matched to a gene: 12.

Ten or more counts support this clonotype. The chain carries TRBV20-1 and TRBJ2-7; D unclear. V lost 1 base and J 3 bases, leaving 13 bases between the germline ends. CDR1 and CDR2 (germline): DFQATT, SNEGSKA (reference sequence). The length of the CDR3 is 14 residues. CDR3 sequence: CSARGAGFHYEQYF. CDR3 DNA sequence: TGCAGTGCTAGAGGGGCTGGTTTTCACTACGAGCAGTACTTC.

This chain's CDR3 is CASSISRGRAYEQYV. CDR3 nucleotide sequence: TGTGCCAGTAGTATATCCCGGGGGCGAGCCTACGAGCAGTACGTC. This chain uses TRBV19 with TRBJ2-7, with D perhaps assigned TRBD1 or TRBD2 (6 bases each). This CDR3 is built from 15 residues. Germline CDR1 and CDR2: LNHDA and SQIVND (reference sequence). V was shortened by 2 bases and J by 2 bases, with 13 bases between the two germline ends.

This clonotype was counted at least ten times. CDR3 bases: TGCGCCAGCAGCCCCGGACTCACATCGACCAATGAGCAGTTCTTC. Translating gives CASSPGLTSTNEQFF. J is TRBJ2-1 and V is TRBV5-1; a possible D gene is TRBD2 (5 bases). The CDR3 has 15 amino acids. Germline assignment: CDR1 SGHRS and CDR2 YFSETQ. Trimming pared 4 bases from V and 6 bases from J, leaving 17 bases between.

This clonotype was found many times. The CDR3 reads CASSQGAGQPQHF. The CDR3, as DNA: TGTGCCAGCAGTCAGGGGGCTGGTCAGCCCCAGCATTTT. This chain links TRBV28 with TRBJ1-5, with 8 bases matching TRBD1. After removal of 5 bases from V and 6 bases from J, the junction contained 3 bases not matched to a gene. This CDR3 spans 13 amino acids. Germline CDR1 MDHEN, CDR2 SYDVKM.

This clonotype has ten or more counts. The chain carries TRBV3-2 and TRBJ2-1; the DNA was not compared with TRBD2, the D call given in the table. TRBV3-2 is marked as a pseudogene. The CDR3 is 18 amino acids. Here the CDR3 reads CATSQVGAGGSSYNEQFF. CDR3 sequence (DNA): TGTGCCACCTCCCAAGTAGGCGCGGGAGGGAGCTCCTACAATGAGCAGTTCTTC.

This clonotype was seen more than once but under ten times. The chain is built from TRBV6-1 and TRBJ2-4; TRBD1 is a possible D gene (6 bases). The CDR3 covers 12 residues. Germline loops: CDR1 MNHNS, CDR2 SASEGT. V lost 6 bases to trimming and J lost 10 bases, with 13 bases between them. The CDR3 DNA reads TGTGCCAGCAGCGAGTCCCAGGGGATTCAGTACTTC. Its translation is CASSESQGIQYF.

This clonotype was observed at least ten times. The CDR3 loop is CSASGRGVNTGELFF. Here the CDR3 DNA reads TGCAGTGCCTCTGGGAGGGGGGTAAACACCGGGGAGCTGTTTTTT. J is TRBJ2-2 and V is TRBV20-1; D may be TRBD2 (7 bases). This CDR3 spans 15 amino acids. With 6 bases removed from V and 2 bases from J, the gap between germline ends came to 16 bases. Germline V lookup: CDR1 DFQATT, CDR2 SNEGSKA (reference sequence).